A selection of T cell receptor beta chains follows, all from one sample in a study of cytomegalovirus exposure and HLA in healthy donors. The assay was immunoSEQ multiplex PCR, and TCRdb's table has in-frame clones only and misses some. The table lists 150,000 to 180,000 clones, 86% of them singletons, with under 25% in the top ten. The specimen sequenced was PBMCs. These receptors were obtained from a man between 18 and 29 years old in good health and CMV-seropositive. Each CDR3 is given with its conserved first and last residue. The D gene is left open where the match is weak. The listing skips clone size in some rows; elsewhere it reads once, few, many or a size class.

clone_size	v_call	d_call	j_call	cdr3_aa	cdr3_nt
.	TRBV7-9	TRBD1	TRBJ2-7	CASSPGQGTPLDNEQYF	TGTGCCAGCAGCCCGGGACAGGGGACCCCCCTAGACAACGAGCAGTACTTC
.	TRBV5-1	TRBD2	TRBJ2-3	CASSLGGLGGPPSTDTQYF	TGCGCCAGCAGCTTGGGGGGACTAGGAGGGCCCCCTAGCACAGATACGCAGTATTTT
once	TRBV11-2	.	TRBJ2-1	CASSLQGDEQFF	TGTGCCAGCAGCCTACAGGGCGATGAGCAGTTCTTC
.	TRBV18	.	TRBJ1-3	CASSPDSGNTIYF	TGTGCCAGCTCACCCGACAGCGGAAACACCATATATTTT
.	TRBV6-1	.	TRBJ1-1	CASSGENTEAFF	TGTGCCAGCAGTGGAGAGAACACTGAAGCTTTCTTT
.	TRBV11-3	TRBD1	TRBJ1-1	CASSLALKDRVIPFNTEAFF	TGTGCCAGCAGCTTAGCTCTCAAGGACAGGGTCATTCCTTTTAACACTGAAGCTTTCTTT
.	TRBV2	.	TRBJ2-7	CASSEARWGLEQYF	TGTGCCAGCAGTGAGGCGAGATGGGGCCTCGAGCAGTACTTC
.	TRBV7-6	TRBD1	TRBJ2-7	CASSTGTYEQYF	TGTGCCAGCTCGACAGGGACCTACGAGCAGTACTTC
.	TRBV9	TRBD2	TRBJ2-2	CASSAPGLGSGELFF	TGTGCCAGCAGCGCTCCGGGACTAGGATCCGGGGAGCTGTTTTTT
.	TRBV5-4	.	TRBJ2-5	CASSGTRGETQYF	TGTGCCAGCAGCGGGACCAGGGGAGAGACCCAGTACTTC
.	TRBV25-1	TRBD2	TRBJ2-7	CASSGTSGAPPYEQYF	TGTGCCAGCAGTGGGACTAGCGGGGCCCCCCCCTACGAGCAGTACTTC
.	TRBV5-4	.	TRBJ2-5	CASSYRTVQETQYF	TGTGCCAGCAGCTATAGGACAGTCCAAGAGACCCAGTACTTC